This T cell receptor (beta chain) was identified in a study of blood T cell repertoires in COVID-19 (dated by TCRdb to about 2020). Background for the entire study: The collaborator samples originated in the United States, Italy and Spain and spanned the acute and convalescent phases of COVID-19. Sample metadata almost always included a de-identified subject ID, COVID-19 status, age in years and sex. The material from the prospective study consisted of cDNA or gDNA derived from T cells, B-cell-depleted T cells, or PBMCs. A freely available public database, intended as a resource for researchers studying the immune response to SARS-CoV-2, is where the repertoires were released. Where available, HLA class I and class II types were obtained from metadata supplied by the sample provider rather than from assay-based typing. Subjects who had been exposed to COVID-19, were actively infected with it, or had recovered from it provided the deeply sampled blood TCRbeta repertoires that made up the dataset. The samples were drawn from the first 160 participants of the ongoing ImmuneRACE study and from 950 to 1,500 subjects provided by 6 global collaborators.

Enrolling through a virtual design, the prospective study's participants ranged in age from roughly 18 to 100 years and lived across 24 United States geographic areas. To assign participants to cohorts, the prospective study relied on clinical history that participants themselves reported in a screening survey and a study questionnaire. Recovered participants in ImmuneRACE Cohort 3 were defined as having two consecutive negative NP/OP PCR tests, clearance from a healthcare professional, or resolution of symptoms. In the prospective study, mobile phlebotomists collected whole blood, serum and a nasopharyngeal or oropharyngeal swab from each participant. Over a roughly 2-month period, participants in the prospective study had the option of providing additional blood draws and questionnaires. Before DNA extraction, prospective study blood samples were shipped either frozen or at room temperature.

The study at large found these results: The quantity of clinical and demographic metadata differed by source and by participant and was supplied without curation.

The immunoSEQ Assay, a bias-controlled multiplex PCR, was used to amplify TCRbeta CDR3 regions from genomic DNA. The paper's processing steps were these. The number of nucleated cells in each sample was estimated from the amplification of reference gene primers within the assay. To quantify the absolute abundance of each unique TCRbeta CDR3 rearrangement, sequence reads were collapsed and filtered. For each sample, productive Simpson clonality was calculated as the square root of Simpson's diversity index across productive rearrangements. TCRdb re-hosts the immuneACCESS table, in-frame sequences only. Its copies lack some clones; in the studies checked, an unresolved V gene accounts for under half of them, and the cause for the rest is not known. D and trimming come from the DNA, and the V and J calls and clone size come from that table. Within this sample are roughly 330,000 clones, with over 75% of them counted one time only. The ten largest clones capture 5.3% of the sample.

As concerns this clone: What this receptor recognizes is not known. Qualities for individual bases were not recorded, and no much larger clone is one base off.

The material sequenced was PBMCs or T cells enriched from blood (not recorded which). The receptor comes from a woman in her 30s who had recovered from COVID-19.

At the DNA level, the sequence is TGTGCCAGCAGAACCCCCGATGGCAGAGAGCAGTACTTC. It translates to CASRTPDGREQYF. The chain is made from TRBV28 and TRBJ2-7, with no D gene named confidently. At the junction V is shortened by 6 bases and J by 7 bases, with 16 bases in between. The CDR3 runs 13 residues from the cysteine to the phenylalanine. This entry keeps only the CDR3 DNA: 39 bases, framed from base 1. Via the germline V gene, CDR1 is MDHEN and CDR2 SYDVKM.